Sequencing of this T cell receptor (beta chain) was carried out in a study of shared clonotypes between healthy human individuals. Profiling relied on immunoSEQ multiplex PCR, and the TCRdb table lists in-frame clones only, not all of them. The sample shows 1,400,000 or so clones, about 98.5% of them seen only once. Material for sequencing was naive CD4+ T cells sorted from blood. The subset is: CD45RA+ positively selected. The sequence came from a man under 40 in good health.

The CDR3 DNA is TGTGCCAGCAGCTTAGGCGGGGGGGGCTATGAAAAACTGTTTTTT. It is translated as CASSLGGGGYEKLFF. This chain joins TRBV11-2 and TRBJ1-4, with D perhaps matching TRBD1 (6 bases). Germline V gene sequence: CDR1 SGHAT, CDR2 FQNNGV. This CDR3 contains 15 residues. The V and J ends lost 1 base and 6 bases respectively, with 12 bases between them.